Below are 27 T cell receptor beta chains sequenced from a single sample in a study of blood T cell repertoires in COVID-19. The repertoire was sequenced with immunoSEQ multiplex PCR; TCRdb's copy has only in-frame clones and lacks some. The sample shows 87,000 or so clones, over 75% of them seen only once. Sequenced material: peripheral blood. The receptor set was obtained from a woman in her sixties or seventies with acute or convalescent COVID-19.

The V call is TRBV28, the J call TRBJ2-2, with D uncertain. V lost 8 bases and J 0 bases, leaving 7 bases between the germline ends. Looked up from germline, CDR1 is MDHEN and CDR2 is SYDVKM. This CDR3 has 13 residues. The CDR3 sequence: CASALTNTGELFF. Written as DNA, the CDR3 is TGTGCCAGCGCACTTACGAACACCGGGGAGCTGTTTTTT. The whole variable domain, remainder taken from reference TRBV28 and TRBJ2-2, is DVKVTQSSRYLVKRTGEKVFLECVQDMDHENMFWYRQDPGLGLRLIYFSYDVKMKEKGDIPEGYSVSREKKERFSLILESASTNQTSMYLCASALTNTGELFFGEGSRLTVL.

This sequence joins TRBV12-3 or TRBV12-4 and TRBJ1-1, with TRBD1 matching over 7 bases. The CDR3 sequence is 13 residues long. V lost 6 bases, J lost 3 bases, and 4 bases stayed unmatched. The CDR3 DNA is TGTGCCAGCAGCCCGACAGGGTACACTGAAGCTTTCTTT. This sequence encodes CASSPTGYTEAFF.

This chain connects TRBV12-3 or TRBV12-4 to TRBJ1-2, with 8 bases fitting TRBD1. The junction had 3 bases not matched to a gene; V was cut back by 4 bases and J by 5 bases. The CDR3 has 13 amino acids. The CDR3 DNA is TGTGCCAGCAGTTCAGGGGGCGAGTATGGCTACACCTTC. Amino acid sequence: CASSSGGEYGYTF.

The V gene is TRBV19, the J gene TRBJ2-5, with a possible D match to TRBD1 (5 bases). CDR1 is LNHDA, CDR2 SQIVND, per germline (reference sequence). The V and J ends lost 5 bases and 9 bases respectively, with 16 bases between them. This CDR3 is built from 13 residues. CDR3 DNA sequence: TGTGCCAGTAGTTTTAGCTTCCTAGGGGCCCAGTACTTC. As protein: CASSFSFLGAQYF.

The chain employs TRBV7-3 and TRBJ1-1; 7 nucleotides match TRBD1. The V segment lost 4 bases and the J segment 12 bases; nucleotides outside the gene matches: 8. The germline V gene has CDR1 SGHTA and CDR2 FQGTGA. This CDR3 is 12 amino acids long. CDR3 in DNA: TGTGCCAGCAGCTCGCCGGGACAGAGGACTTTCTTT. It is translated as CASSSPGQRTFF.

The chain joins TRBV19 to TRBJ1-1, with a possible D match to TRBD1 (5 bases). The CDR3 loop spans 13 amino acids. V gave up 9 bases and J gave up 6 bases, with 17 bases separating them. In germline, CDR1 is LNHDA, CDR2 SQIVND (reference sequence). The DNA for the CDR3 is TGTGCCAGCCAACAGGTAGAGATGCCTGAAGCTTTCTTT. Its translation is CASQQVEMPEAFF.

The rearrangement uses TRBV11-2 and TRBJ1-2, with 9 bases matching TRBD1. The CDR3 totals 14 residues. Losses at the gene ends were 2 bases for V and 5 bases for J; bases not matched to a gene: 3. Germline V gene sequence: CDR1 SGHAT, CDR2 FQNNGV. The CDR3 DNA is TGTGCCAGCAGCTTATCGACAGGGGGTTATGGCTACACCTTC. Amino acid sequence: CASSLSTGGYGYTF.

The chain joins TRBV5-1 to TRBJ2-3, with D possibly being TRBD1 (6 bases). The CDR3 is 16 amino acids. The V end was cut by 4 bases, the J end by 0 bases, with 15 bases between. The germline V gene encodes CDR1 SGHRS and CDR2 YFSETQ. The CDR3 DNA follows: TGCGCCAGCAGCCTCCGGGACACCCGTAGCACAGATACGCAGTATTTT. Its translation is CASSLRDTRSTDTQYF.

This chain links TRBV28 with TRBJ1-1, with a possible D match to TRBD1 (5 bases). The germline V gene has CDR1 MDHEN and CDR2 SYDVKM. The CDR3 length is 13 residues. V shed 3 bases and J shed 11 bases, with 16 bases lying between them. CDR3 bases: TGTGCCAGCAGTTTGGGACTTCCGATGTGGGCTTTCTTT. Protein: CASSLGLPMWAFF.

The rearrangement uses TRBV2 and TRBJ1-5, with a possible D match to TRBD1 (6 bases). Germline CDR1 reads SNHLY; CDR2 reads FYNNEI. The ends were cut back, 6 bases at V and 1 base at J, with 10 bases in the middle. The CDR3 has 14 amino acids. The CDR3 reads CASSKGGSNQPQHF. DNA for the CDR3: TGTGCCAGCAGCAAGGGGGGGAGCAATCAGCCCCAGCATTTT.

The CDR3 loop is CASSPREGRGEETQYF. The CDR3 DNA reads as TGTGCCAGCAGTCCCAGGGAGGGGCGGGGGGAAGAGACCCAGTACTTC. The rearrangement joins TRBV9 to TRBJ2-5; 8 nucleotides line up with TRBD2. V was clipped by 5 bases and J by 3 bases; unmatched bases: 12. CDR3 length: 16 residues. The germline V gene has CDR1 SGDLS and CDR2 YYNGEE.

CDR3 DNA: TGTGCCAGCAGCCCTTCCGAGACCCAGTACTTC. Its translation is CASSPSETQYF. The chain joins TRBV7-6 to TRBJ2-5; D gene ambiguous. The CDR3 loop spans 11 amino acids. Germline V gene data show CDR1 as SGHVS and CDR2 as FNYEAQ. Trimming removed 5 bases from V and 5 bases from J, with 6 bases in between.

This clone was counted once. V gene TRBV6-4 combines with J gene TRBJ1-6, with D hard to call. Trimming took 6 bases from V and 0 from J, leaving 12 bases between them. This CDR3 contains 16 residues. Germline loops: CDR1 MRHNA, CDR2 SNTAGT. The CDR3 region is CASRDQASSYNSPLHF. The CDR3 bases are TGTGCCAGCAGAGACCAAGCAAGCTCCTATAATTCACCCCTCCACTTT.

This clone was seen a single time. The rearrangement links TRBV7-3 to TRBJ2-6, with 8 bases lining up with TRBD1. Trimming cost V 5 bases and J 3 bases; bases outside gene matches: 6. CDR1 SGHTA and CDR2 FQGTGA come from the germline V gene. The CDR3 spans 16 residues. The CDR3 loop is CASSIGTGSGANVLTF. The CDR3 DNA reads TGTGCCAGCAGCATCGGGACAGGTAGTGGGGCCAACGTCCTGACTTTC.

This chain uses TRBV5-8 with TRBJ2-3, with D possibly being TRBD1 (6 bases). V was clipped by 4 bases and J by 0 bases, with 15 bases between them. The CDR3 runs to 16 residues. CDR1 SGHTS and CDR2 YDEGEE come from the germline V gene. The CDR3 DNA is TGTGCCAGCAGCCCCGGGGACACTACTAGCACAGATACGCAGTATTTT. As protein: CASSPGDTTSTDTQYF.

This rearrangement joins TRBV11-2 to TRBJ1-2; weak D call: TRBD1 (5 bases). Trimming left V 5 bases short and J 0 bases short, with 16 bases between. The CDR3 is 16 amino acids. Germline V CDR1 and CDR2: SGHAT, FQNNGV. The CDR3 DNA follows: TGTGCCAGCAGCCCTCAGGGAAGGGCTCCTAACTATGGCTACACCTTC. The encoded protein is CASSPQGRAPNYGYTF.

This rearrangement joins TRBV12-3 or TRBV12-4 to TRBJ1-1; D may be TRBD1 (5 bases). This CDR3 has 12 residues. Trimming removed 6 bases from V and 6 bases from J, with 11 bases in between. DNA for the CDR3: TGTGCCAGCAGAGCAGGGTGGGCTGAAGCTTTCTTT. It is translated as CASRAGWAEAFF.

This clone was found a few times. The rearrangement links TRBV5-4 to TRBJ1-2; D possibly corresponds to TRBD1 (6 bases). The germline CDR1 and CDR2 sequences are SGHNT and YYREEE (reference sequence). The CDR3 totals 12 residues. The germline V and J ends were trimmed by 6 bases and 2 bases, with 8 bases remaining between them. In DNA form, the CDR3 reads TGTGCCAGCACAGGACAGAACTATGGCTACACCTTC. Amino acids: CASTGQNYGYTF.

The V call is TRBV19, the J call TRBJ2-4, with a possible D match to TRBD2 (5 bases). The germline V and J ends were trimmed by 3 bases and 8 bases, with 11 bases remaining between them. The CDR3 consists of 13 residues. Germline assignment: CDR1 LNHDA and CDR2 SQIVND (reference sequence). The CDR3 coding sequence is TGTGCCAGTAGTATCGGACTCACAGACATTCAGTACTTC. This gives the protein CASSIGLTDIQYF.

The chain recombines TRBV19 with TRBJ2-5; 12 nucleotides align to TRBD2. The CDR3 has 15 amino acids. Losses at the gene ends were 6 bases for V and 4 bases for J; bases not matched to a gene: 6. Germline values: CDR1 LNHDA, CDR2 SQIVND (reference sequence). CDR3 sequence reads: CASSPTSGGPETQYF. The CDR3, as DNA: TGTGCCAGTAGCCCGACTAGCGGGGGCCCAGAGACCCAGTACTTC.

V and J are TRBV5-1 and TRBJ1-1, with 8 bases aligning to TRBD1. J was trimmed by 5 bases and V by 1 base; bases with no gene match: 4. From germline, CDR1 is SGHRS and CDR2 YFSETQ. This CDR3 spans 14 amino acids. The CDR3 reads CASSLTGGETEAFF. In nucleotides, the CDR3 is TGCGCCAGCAGCTTGACAGGGGGAGAGACTGAAGCTTTCTTT.

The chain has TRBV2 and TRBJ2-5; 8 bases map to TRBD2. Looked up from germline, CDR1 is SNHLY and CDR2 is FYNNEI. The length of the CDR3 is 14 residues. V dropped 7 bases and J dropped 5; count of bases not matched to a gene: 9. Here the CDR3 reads CASTDGRAGETQYF. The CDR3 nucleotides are TGTGCCAGCACCGACGGGAGGGCGGGGGAGACCCAGTACTTC.

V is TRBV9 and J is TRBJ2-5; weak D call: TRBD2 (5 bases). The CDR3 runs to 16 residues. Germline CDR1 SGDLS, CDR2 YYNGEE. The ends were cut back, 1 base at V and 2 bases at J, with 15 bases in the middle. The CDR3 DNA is TGTGCCAGCAGCGTACCTGACGGAGAGGGACAAGAGACCCAGTACTTC. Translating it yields CASSVPDGEGQETQYF.

As DNA, the CDR3 is TGTGCCAGCAGATTTACGGTGAACACTGAAGCTTTCTTT. This codes for CASRFTVNTEAFF. The chain is built from TRBV27 and TRBJ1-1; no clear D gene. The germline V gene encodes CDR1 MNHEY and CDR2 SMNVEV (reference sequence). V dropped 6 bases and J dropped 0 bases, with 8 bases sitting between them. This CDR3 has 13 amino acids.

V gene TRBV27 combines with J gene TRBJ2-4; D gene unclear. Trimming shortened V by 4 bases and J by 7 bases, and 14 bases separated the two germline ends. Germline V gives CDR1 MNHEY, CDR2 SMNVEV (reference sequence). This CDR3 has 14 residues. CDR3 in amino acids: CASSSALGQNIQYF. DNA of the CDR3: TGTGCCAGCAGTTCAGCGCTTGGTCAGAACATTCAGTACTTC.

The DNA of the CDR3 is TGTGCCAGCATGGACGGGAGCTCCTACGAGCAGTACTTC. It yields the protein CASMDGSSYEQYF. The chain links TRBV28 to TRBJ2-7; TRBD2 is a possible D gene (6 bases). Germline CDR1 and CDR2: MDHEN and SYDVKM. The CDR3 sequence is 13 residues long. V gave up 7 bases and J gave up 0 bases, with 10 bases separating them.

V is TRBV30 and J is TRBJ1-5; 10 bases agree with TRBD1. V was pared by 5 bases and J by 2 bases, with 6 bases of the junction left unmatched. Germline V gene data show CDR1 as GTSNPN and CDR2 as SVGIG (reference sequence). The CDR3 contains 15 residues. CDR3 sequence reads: CAWARDRGGNQPQHF. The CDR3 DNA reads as TGTGCCTGGGCCCGGGACAGGGGAGGCAATCAGCCCCAGCATTTT.